This TCR beta chain was profiled in a study of blood T cell repertoires in COVID-19 (dated by TCRdb to about 2020). In the study overall: Samples covering the acute and convalescent phases of COVID-19 were provided by collaborators in the United States, Italy and Spain. The prospective study material was composed of cDNA or gDNA derived from T cells, B-cell-depleted T cells, or PBMCs. The dataset comprised deeply sampled blood TCRbeta repertoires from subjects exposed to, actively infected with, or recovered from COVID-19. A freely available public database, intended as a resource for researchers studying the immune response to SARS-CoV-2, is where the repertoires were released. The samples were drawn from two sources: the first 160 participants of the ongoing ImmuneRACE study, and 1,000 to 1,500 subjects contributed by 6 global collaborators. The sample metadata nearly always contained a de-identified subject ID, COVID-19 status, age in years and sex. HLA class I and class II types, where available, came from metadata supplied by the sample provider rather than from assay-based typing. Study-wide conclusions, independent of this receptor: How much clinical and demographic metadata was included differed by source and by participant, and the metadata was provided uncurated.

Trimming takes 6 bases from V and 1 base from J, and the germline ends sit 6 bases apart. Including the terminal cysteine and phenylalanine, the CDR3 comprises 12 residues. Only CDR3 DNA is held: 36 bases, read in frame from base 1. The immunoSEQ Assay, a bias-controlled multiplex PCR, was used to amplify TCRbeta CDR3 regions from genomic DNA. As for the authors' bioinformatics: The number of nucleated cells in each sample was estimated from the amplification of reference gene primers within the assay. Sequence reads were collapsed and filtered to measure the absolute abundance of every unique TCRbeta CDR3 rearrangement. For each sample, productive Simpson clonality was calculated by taking the square root of Simpson's diversity index across productive rearrangements. TCRdb holds this immuneACCESS table with in-frame rearrangements only. Some clones are missing; in checked studies, unresolved V genes explain under half, and the rest has no known cause. D and trimming come from the DNA, and the V and J calls and clone size come from that table. The sample table shows fewer than 250,000 clones, and over 80% are seen once. 3% to 3.5% of the sample belongs to the ten largest clones.

Participants in the prospective study were enrolled through a virtual design, were aged about 18 to 100 years, and lived in roughly 24 United States geographic areas. In the prospective study, participants were assigned to cohorts based on the clinical history participants reported in a screening survey and a study questionnaire. A participant counted as exposed if, within 2 weeks of entering the study, that participant had been in contact with someone who had a PCR-confirmed or clinician-diagnosed COVID-19 case. Mobile phlebotomists in the prospective study collected whole blood, serum and a nasopharyngeal or oropharyngeal swab from every participant. Over a roughly 2-month period, participants in the prospective study had the option of providing additional blood draws and questionnaires. Prospective study blood samples were shipped either frozen or at room temperature before DNA extraction. A word on this clone: What this receptor recognizes is not known. There are no base qualities to consult, and no much larger clone falls within one base.

The TCR originated in a woman between 25 and 40 years old who had been exposed to COVID-19. This receptor chain uses TRBV12-3 or TRBV12-4 and TRBJ1-1; no D gene is confidently identified. Sequencing was carried out using PBMCs or T cells enriched from blood (not recorded which). CDR3 sequence: CASSNGNTEAFF. The DNA is as follows: TGTGCCAGCAGCAACGGGAACACTGAAGCTTTCTTT.